What follows are 26 T cell receptor beta chains derived from one specimen sequenced in a study of regulatory T cells in long-lasting Graves disease. Combining iRepertoire HTBI primers with Arm-PCR of CDR3 regions, the authors built TCR beta libraries. TCRdb independently ran MiXCR on the multiplex PCR reads; one entry per CDR3 protein. The sample records some 560,000 distinct CDR3 sequences, 16% being singletons. Time point given: newly diagnosed GD, antithyroid drugs for less than 3 months. RNA isolated from PBMCs was used to make the TCR library. The same data also went into a second study, on T cells in Graves' hyperthyroidism and ophthalmopathy.

Specimen: peripheral blood mononuclear cells (PBMCs), collected at new diagnosis, from a patient treated with antithyroid drugs. All receptors come from a woman aged 40 to 65 with Graves disease.

This clonotype has more than one count but fewer than ten. The rearrangement uses TRBV20-1 and TRBJ1-6; D gene ambiguous. V lost 3 bases, J lost 8 bases, and 11 bases lay in between. This CDR3 has 13 residues. Germline CDR1 and CDR2: DFQATT and SNEGSKA (reference sequence). Written as DNA, the CDR3 is TGCAGTGCTAGCTGGGGAGAGGATTCACCCCTCCACTTT. As protein: CSASWGEDSPLHF.

This clonotype has ten or more counts. The chain carries TRBV2 and TRBJ1-1, with D unclear. Germline assignment: CDR1 SNHLY and CDR2 FYNNEI. The CDR3 runs to 11 residues. The germline V and J ends were trimmed by 5 bases and 10 bases, with 11 bases remaining between them. The CDR3 coding sequence is TGTGCCAGCAGTCTTGAGGAGGGAGCTTTCTTT. Translated: CASSLEEGAFF.

Ten or more counts support this clonotype. The rearrangement links TRBV28 to TRBJ1-2; possible D gene TRBD1, 5 bases. The CDR3 sequence is 14 residues long. The ends were cut back, 6 bases at V and 0 bases at J, with 11 bases in the middle. Germline CDR1 is MDHEN and CDR2 is SYDVKM. The CDR3 protein is CASRSGPPNYGYTF. The DNA for the CDR3 is TGTGCCAGCAGATCGGGACCGCCTAACTATGGCTACACCTTC.

This clonotype was detected ten times or more. This chain joins TRBV29-1 and TRBJ1-1; unclear D gene. CDR1 SQVTM and CDR2 ANQGSEA come from the germline V gene. The ends were cut back, 3 bases at V and 1 base at J, with 6 bases in the middle. The CDR3 is 12 residues long. This CDR3 is CSVEPGNTEAFF. The CDR3 nucleotides read TGCAGCGTTGAGCCGGGGAACACTGAAGCTTTCTTT.

Only a few counts were recorded for this clonotype. The rearrangement links TRBV29-1 to TRBJ1-2, with D hard to call. With 3 bases removed from V and 6 bases from J, the gap between germline ends came to 11 bases. The CDR3 spans 12 residues. The V gene's germline CDR1 is SQVTM and CDR2 ANQGSEA. The CDR3 nucleotides are TGCAGCGTTGATGACGGAGTAAATGGCTACACCTTC. Its translation: CSVDDGVNGYTF.

In this sample, this clonotype turned up many times. The genes are TRBV11-2 and TRBJ2-7; 7 bases are shared with TRBD1. Looked up from germline, CDR1 is SGHAT and CDR2 is FQNNGV. The length of the CDR3 is 16 residues. The J segment lost 0 bases and the V segment lost 5 bases, leaving 10 bases of the junction unmatched. The CDR3 here is CASSTHKGTASYEQYF. Written as DNA, the CDR3 is TGTGCCAGCAGCACCCATAAAGGGACAGCCTCCTACGAGCAGTACTTC. Filled out from reference TRBV11-2 and TRBJ2-7, the complete variable domain reads EAGVAQSPRYKIIEKRQSVAFWCNPISGHATLYWYQQILGQGPKLLIQFQNNGVVDDSQLPKDRFSAERLKGVDSTLKIQPAKLEDSAVYLCASSTHKGTASYEQYFGPGTRLTVT.

This clonotype has at least ten counts. The V call is TRBV6-2 or TRBV6-3, the J call TRBJ2-2; 8 bases align to TRBD2. The junction had 9 bases not matched to a gene; V was cut back by 4 bases and J by 5 bases. This CDR3 contains 16 residues. Germline CDR1 is MNHEY and CDR2 is SVGEGT. The CDR3 sequence: CASSSPRLAFTGELFF. CDR3 nucleotides: TGTGCCAGCAGTTCGCCCAGACTAGCGTTTACCGGGGAGCTGTTTTTT.

In its sample, this clonotype was seen a few times. The chain carries TRBV30 and TRBJ1-3; unclear D gene. V was cut by 4 bases and J by 4 bases, with 14 bases left in between. Germline CDR1 GTSNPN, CDR2 SVGIG (reference sequence). The CDR3 has 14 residues. The CDR3 loop reads CAWISMGSGNTIYF. DNA of the CDR3: TGTGCCTGGATATCCATGGGGTCAGGAAACACCATATATTTT.

A single count supports this clonotype. V is TRBV4-1 and J is TRBJ1-2; D is undetermined. Trimming took off 3 bases at V and 5 bases at J, with 10 bases between the two ends. The CDR3 runs 13 residues. In germline, CDR1 is MGHRA, CDR2 YSYEKL. The CDR3 DNA follows: TGCGCCAGCAGCCACGGACCCTTTTATGGCTACACCTTC. Protein product: CASSHGPFYGYTF.

This clonotype was detected ten times or more. V usage is TRBV28 and J usage is TRBJ1-6; D unresolved. CDR3 length equals 14 residues. Trimming took 4 bases from V and 8 from J, leaving 12 bases between them. CDR1 and CDR2 (germline): MDHEN, SYDVKM. The CDR3 DNA follows: TGTGCCAGCAGTTCGCCGGGCCAGGATTCACCCCTCCACTTT. It translates to CASSSPGQDSPLHF.

This clonotype has ten or more counts. The chain joins TRBV5-1 to TRBJ2-3; D unresolved. Germline CDR1 reads SGHRS; CDR2 reads YFSETQ. The V and J ends lost 0 bases and 2 bases respectively, with 7 bases between them. The CDR3 consists of 14 residues. CDR3 nucleotides: TGCGCCAGCAGCTTGGGGATTTCCACAGATACGCAGTATTTT. The encoded protein is CASSLGISTDTQYF.

This clonotype was counted at least ten times. The rearrangement uses TRBV2 and TRBJ2-2; D may correspond to TRBD1 or TRBD2 (5 bases each). The CDR3 is 15 amino acids. Germline-derived CDR1 and CDR2 are SNHLY and FYNNEI. V lost 6 bases to trimming and J lost 3 bases, with 14 bases between them. The CDR3 DNA reads TGTGCCAGCAGGCCCGGGACCGCCTACACCGGGGAGCTGTTTTTT. Its translation: CASRPGTAYTGELFF. Drawing the rest from reference TRBV2 and TRBJ2-2, the complete variable domain is EPEVTQTPSHQVTQMGQEVILRCVPISNHLYFYWYRQILGQKVEFLVSFYNNEISEKSEIFDDQFSVERPDGSNFTLKIRSTKLEDSAMYFCASRPGTAYTGELFFGEGSRLTVL.

This clonotype was found many times. The V call is TRBV9, the J call TRBJ2-5; 12 bases are a match to TRBD2. The CDR3 runs 19 residues. V shed 4 bases and J 4 bases; nucleotides not matched to a gene: 17. Germline V gives CDR1 SGDLS, CDR2 YYNGEE. CDR3 nucleotides: TGTGCCAGCAGCCCCCCCTGGGGGGCTAGCGGGGGGGCAGGAGAGACCCAGTACTTC. Translated, it gives CASSPPWGASGGAGETQYF. The whole variable domain, filled in from reference TRBV9 and TRBJ2-5, reads DSGVTQTPKHLITATGQRVTLRCSPRSGDLSVYWYQQSLDQGLQFLIQYYNGEERAKGNILERFSAQQFPDLHSELNLSSLELGDSALYFCASSPPWGASGGAGETQYFGPGTRLLVL.

CDR3 amino acids: CASSQASRNQPQHF. CDR3 sequence (DNA): TGCGCCAGCAGCCAGGCTAGCCGGAATCAGCCCCAGCATTTT. The chain is built from TRBV4-1 and TRBJ1-5; no clear D. CDR3 length equals 14 residues. Trimming shortened V by 3 bases and J by 4 bases, and 10 bases separated the two germline ends. Germline V gene sequence: CDR1 MGHRA, CDR2 YSYEKL.

This clonotype has only a few counts. V gene TRBV6-2 or TRBV6-3 combines with J gene TRBJ2-1; no firm D call. Per the germline V gene, CDR1 is MNHEY and CDR2 is SVGEGT. With 4 bases removed from V and 6 bases from J, the gap between germline ends came to 10 bases. CDR3 length equals 13 residues. Here the CDR3 reads CASSSTVANEQFF. DNA of the CDR3: TGTGCCAGCAGTTCGACTGTAGCCAATGAGCAGTTCTTC.

This clonotype was recorded at least ten times. The chain recombines TRBV5-5 with TRBJ1-1; D call uncertain. The CDR3 loop spans 13 amino acids. The V and J ends lost 4 bases and 0 bases respectively, with 7 bases between them. Per the germline V gene, CDR1 is SGHKS and CDR2 is YYEKEE (reference sequence). As DNA, the CDR3 is TGTGCCAGCAGCCTTTGGATGAACACTGAAGCTTTCTTT. Translation: CASSLWMNTEAFF. The full variable domain, completed using reference TRBV5-5 and TRBJ1-1, is DAGVTQSPTHLIKTRGQQVTLRCSPISGHKSVSWYQQVLGQGPQFIFQYYEKEERGRGNFPDRFSARQFPNYSSELNVNALLLGDSALYLCASSLWMNTEAFFGQGTRLTVV.

The rearrangement links TRBV19 to TRBJ1-1; 7 positions agree with TRBD1. Germline loops: CDR1 LNHDA, CDR2 SQIVND (reference sequence). The ends lost 4 bases at V and 0 bases at J; junction bases unmatched: 5. This CDR3 is built from 15 residues. The CDR3 DNA follows: TGTGCCAGTAGTACGGGGGGACAGCTGAACACTGAAGCTTTCTTT. Translating it yields CASSTGGQLNTEAFF.

With respect to this clonotype: One base away lies a much larger clone, so this may be a sequencing read error. The chain couples TRBV7-9 to TRBJ2-3; unclear D gene. Per the germline V gene, CDR1 is SEHNR and CDR2 is FQNEAQ (reference sequence). V lost 5 bases to trimming and J lost 4 bases, with 10 bases between them. The CDR3 length is 13 residues. This CDR3 reads CASSPRYADTQYF. CDR3 coding DNA: TGTGCCAGCAGCCCGAGGTACGCAGATACGCAGTATTTT.

As regards this clonotype: Possible read error: a much larger clone is one base away. V and J are TRBV7-9 and TRBJ2-7, with D perhaps matching TRBD1 (5 bases). The DNA end is more similar to TRBJ2-1, so the J call may be wrong. Germline V gene sequence: CDR1 SEHNR, CDR2 FQNEAQ (reference sequence). The CDR3 covers 15 residues. CDR3 sequence: CASRVGATHSYEQFF. CDR3 in DNA: TGTGCCTCCCGAGTAGGGGCGACACATTCCTACGAGCAGTTCTTC.

This clonotype was counted a few times. This chain uses TRBV29-1 with TRBJ2-1, with 9 bases that match TRBD2. Germline V gene data show CDR1 as SQVTM and CDR2 as ANQGSEA. This CDR3 has 15 amino acids. V trimming: 0 bases; J trimming: 12 bases; junction bases outside the gene matches: 12. This CDR3 reads CSVEDPTGGGAGQFF. CDR3 bases: TGCAGCGTTGAAGATCCGACTGGCGGGGGGGCGGGGCAGTTCTTC.

This clonotype was seen repeatedly, ten times or more. The rearrangement links TRBV20-1 to TRBJ2-1, with D tentatively TRBD1 (5 bases). CDR1 is DFQATT, CDR2 SNEGSKA, per germline (reference sequence). Trimming took off 3 bases at V and 4 bases at J, with 43 bases between the two ends. The CDR3 consists of 24 residues. The CDR3 region is CSASNRGYRQRGRTPWQRYNEQFF. The CDR3 bases are TGCAGTGCTAGTAATAGGGGTTATCGACAGCGTGGCCGGACCCCTTGGCAGAGATACAATGAGCAGTTCTTC.

The chain recombines TRBV7-2 with TRBJ2-3; no firm D call. Germline V CDR1 and CDR2: SGHTA, FQGNSA. The V end was cut by 7 bases, the J end by 5 bases, with 7 bases between. This CDR3 comprises 11 residues. The CDR3 nucleotides read TGTGCCAGCACTCTCAAAGATACGCAGTATTTT. Translation gives CASTLKDTQYF.

The sample holds many counts of this clonotype. V usage is TRBV12-3 or TRBV12-4 and J usage is TRBJ1-5; 7 nucleotides align to TRBD1. The CDR3 length is 13 residues. V gave up 5 bases and J gave up 7 bases; unmatched junction bases: 5. Written as DNA, the CDR3 is TGTGCCAGCAGTCAACAGGGGAGGCAGCCCCAGCATTTT. Amino acids: CASSQQGRQPQHF.

This clonotype was detected many times. The rearrangement uses TRBV5-1 and TRBJ1-5; no definite D call. The V gene lost 1 base and the J gene lost 10 bases, with 15 bases spanning the gap. Germline assignment: CDR1 SGHRS and CDR2 YFSETQ. The CDR3 is made up of 14 amino acids. The CDR3 coding sequence is TGCGCCAGCAGCTTGACATCGGCCATTGGTCCCCAGCATTTT. It encodes CASSLTSAIGPQHF.

This rearrangement joins TRBV20-1 to TRBJ1-2; 10 bases line up with TRBD1. Germline lookup yields CDR1 DFQATT and CDR2 SNEGSKA (reference sequence). The junction had 3 bases not matched to a gene; V was cut back by 0 bases and J by 2 bases. There are 15 residues in the CDR3. CDR3 residues: CSARDWGQGNYGYTF. The CDR3 bases are TGCAGTGCTAGAGATTGGGGACAGGGGAACTATGGCTACACCTTC.

This clonotype was counted only a few times. The rearrangement joins TRBV15 to TRBJ2-5; D unresolved. There are 14 residues in the CDR3. V gave up 1 base and J gave up 3 bases, with 9 bases separating them. Germline CDR1 reads LNHNV; CDR2 reads YYDKDF (reference sequence). The CDR3 loop reads CATSRVRTEETQYF. CDR3 coding DNA: TGTGCCACCAGCAGAGTAAGAACAGAAGAGACCCAGTACTTC.